This T cell receptor beta chain was obtained from a study of breast tumors, draining lymph nodes, adjacent tissues. Breast cancer patients provided tissue from their axillary draining lymph nodes. Only a few counts were recorded for this clonotype. Its antigen remains unknown. Study-wide points: The lymph node origin of tumor T cells was framed as consistent with a hypothesis, not demonstrated. Most tumor T cells seemingly derive from lymph node, then expand in tumor. Luminal-like breast cancer showed significantly greater tumor-nontumor repertoire similarity than basal-like breast cancer did. Tumor repertoires ranked between lymph nodes and nontumor tissue in diversity, with V and J gene preferences.

The CDR3 is 14 amino acids. Germline CDR1 MNHEY, CDR2 SVGEGT. Trimming took 6 bases from V and 9 from J; bases not matched to a gene: 10. TCRdb recomputed calls from the multiplex PCR reads with MiXCR, one row per CDR3 protein. This table holds nearly 200,000 distinct CDR3 sequences, approximately 31% found once. The J gene is TRBJ2-1, the V gene TRBV6-2 or TRBV6-3, with 8 bases identical to TRBD2. Input material: axillary lymph node tissue. The receptor was isolated from a female donor with breast cancer. Some clones in this sample may be carry-over from other donors' samples. In DNA form, the CDR3 reads TGTGCCAGCAGGGATACTAGCGGTGAAGGTGAGCAGTTCTTC. This codes for CASRDTSGEGEQFF.